These 17 T cell receptor beta chains originate from one sample sequenced in a study of blood T cell repertoires in COVID-19 (dated by TCRdb to 2020 to 2021). Library preparation used the immunoSEQ multiplex PCR assay. TCRdb re-hosts the immuneACCESS table, in-frame sequences only. Its copies lack some clones; in the studies checked, an unresolved V gene accounts for under half of them, and the cause for the rest is not known. Recorded for this sample are about 250,000 clones; 70% to 90% of them occurred a single time. 3% of the sample lies in the top ten. Input material: peripheral blood. The receptors stem from a man in his late teens or twenties with active or convalescent COVID-19.

This clone appeared a single time. This chain links TRBV6-2 or TRBV6-3 with TRBJ2-3, with TRBD2 matching over 11 bases. Trimming cost V 2 bases and J 4 bases; bases outside gene matches: 5. The V gene's germline CDR1 is MNHEY and CDR2 SVGEGT. The CDR3 consists of 16 residues. CDR3 bases: TGTGCCAGCAGTTACGGGCTAGCGGGGGGTGCAGATACGCAGTATTTT. It yields the protein CASSYGLAGGADTQYF.

CDR3 residues: CSVPGVEGYGYTF. The CDR3 DNA sequence: TGCAGCGTACCGGGGGTAGAGGGCTATGGCTACACCTTC. V gene TRBV29-1 combines with J gene TRBJ1-2, with a weak D call TRBD1 (5 bases). The length of the CDR3 is 13 residues. Germline values: CDR1 SQVTM, CDR2 ANQGSEA. V shed 6 bases and J shed 4 bases, with 15 bases lying between them.

The chain joins TRBV9 to TRBJ1-1; D is unclear. Germline assignment: CDR1 SGDLS and CDR2 YYNGEE. The CDR3 sequence is 16 residues long. Trimming stripped 2 bases from V and 6 bases from J, with 20 bases between. CDR3 coding DNA: TGTGCCAGCAGCGTTTTAGAAGAAGTGGGCGGGTCTGAAGCTTTCTTT. Protein: CASSVLEEVGGSEAFF.

A few counts support this clone. V gene TRBV5-1 combines with J gene TRBJ1-2; weak D call: TRBD1 (6 bases). Germline V gives CDR1 SGHRS, CDR2 YFSETQ. The V end lost 4 bases, the J end lost 2 bases, and 9 bases lay between the germline ends. The CDR3 is 13 residues long. CDR3 residues: CASSVTGNYGYTF. DNA of the CDR3: TGCGCCAGCAGCGTGACAGGAAACTATGGCTACACCTTC.

A single count supports this clone. The chain has TRBV6-4 and TRBJ2-3; 8 bases map to TRBD2. With V trimmed by 10 bases and J by 4 bases, 13 bases remained unmatched. CDR1 is MRHNA and CDR2 is SNTAGT in the germline V gene. CDR3 length equals 15 residues. In nucleotides, the CDR3 is TGTGCCACCAGCCCGTCCGGGAGGGCCTCAGATACGCAGTATTTT. As protein: CATSPSGRASDTQYF.

The V and J genes are TRBV4-3 and TRBJ1-5, with no clear D. The CDR3 is made up of 13 amino acids. Trimming removed 1 base from V and 10 bases from J, with 11 bases in between. CDR1 and CDR2 from the germline V gene are LGHNA and YSLEER. The CDR3 is CASSQGTLSPQHF. The CDR3 DNA sequence: TGCGCCAGCAGCCAAGGAACCCTAAGTCCCCAGCATTTT.

The chain carries TRBV6-2 or TRBV6-3 and TRBJ1-1; the match to TRBD1 covers 8 bases. Germline CDR1 and CDR2: MNHEY and SVGEGT. The length of the CDR3 is 17 residues. After removal of 4 bases from V and 1 base from J, the junction contained 11 bases not matched to a gene. The CDR3 DNA sequence: TGTGCCAGCAGTTTCCACTCTAGGACAGGGAAGAACACTGAAGCTTTCTTT. Translation gives CASSFHSRTGKNTEAFF.

The chain employs TRBV7-2 and TRBJ2-1; 7 nucleotides line up with TRBD1. The germline gives CDR1 SGHTA, CDR2 FQGNSA. This CDR3 spans 16 amino acids. The trim removed 0 bases at V and 1 base at J, leaving 3 bases unmatched. The CDR3 region has the DNA TGTGCCAGCAGCTTAGCGATACAGGGGTCCTACAATGAGCAGTTCTTC. Protein: CASSLAIQGSYNEQFF.

The chain joins TRBV6-1 to TRBJ1-2; 12 bases match TRBD1. With V trimmed by 3 bases and J by 8 bases, 10 bases remained unmatched. The length of the CDR3 is 16 residues. Per the germline V gene, CDR1 is MNHNS and CDR2 is SASEGT. The CDR3 DNA reads TGTGCCAGCAGTGAGGGACAGGGGGCGCTCATAAGGGGCTACACCTTC. Translated: CASSEGQGALIRGYTF.

The chain joins TRBV5-4 to TRBJ2-3; D is perhaps TRBD2 (6 bases). This CDR3 region has 15 residues. V was clipped by 4 bases and J by 0 bases, with 12 bases between them. Germline assignment: CDR1 SGHNT and CDR2 YYREEE (reference sequence). Written as DNA, the CDR3 is TGTGCCAGCAGCCGAAGGGACTCTAGCACAGATACGCAGTATTTT. It is translated as CASSRRDSSTDTQYF.

The chain couples TRBV6-5 to TRBJ2-5; TRBD1 matches 9 bases. CDR1 and CDR2 (germline): MNHEY, SVGAGI. This CDR3 comprises 14 residues. J lost 10 bases, V lost 11 bases, and 17 bases had no gene match. CDR3 protein: CASNPGTGKKGQYF. The CDR3 coding sequence is TGTGCCTCAAATCCCGGGACAGGGAAGAAGGGCCAGTACTTC.

The chain employs TRBV18 and TRBJ2-7, with a possible D match to TRBD2 (6 bases). Germline V gene data show CDR1 as KGHSH and CDR2 as LQKENI. Trimming removed 1 base at V and 3 bases at J, with 10 bases between. The CDR3 has 14 residues. CDR3 nucleotide sequence: TGTGCCAGCTCACCACGGCGGGATCTCTACGAGCAGTACTTC. This sequence encodes CASSPRRDLYEQYF.

The V call is TRBV28, the J call TRBJ1-4; no clear D. The CDR3 runs to 16 residues. CDR1 and CDR2 (germline): MDHEN, SYDVKM. The germline V and J ends were trimmed by 6 bases and 0 bases, with 14 bases remaining between them. DNA for the CDR3: TGTGCCAGCAGAGAAGCGGCCGGGACAACTAATGAAAAACTGTTTTTT. This sequence encodes CASREAAGTTNEKLFF.

This rearrangement joins TRBV28 to TRBJ1-5, with a possible D match to TRBD1 (6 bases). The CDR3 consists of 14 residues. The V gene's germline CDR1 is MDHEN and CDR2 SYDVKM. Between the trimmed V and J ends, which lost 3 bases and 4 bases, there was a span of 10 bases. The chain's CDR3 is CASSFRQVNQPQHF. The CDR3, as DNA: TGTGCCAGCAGTTTTCGACAGGTTAATCAGCCCCAGCATTTT.

This clone came up a few times. The rearrangement links TRBV19 to TRBJ1-3, with D possibly matching TRBD1 (6 bases). This CDR3 region has 14 residues. The V end lost 5 bases, the J end lost 4 bases, and 12 bases lay between the germline ends. Per the germline V gene, CDR1 is LNHDA and CDR2 is SQIVND (reference sequence). The DNA for the CDR3 is TGTGCCAGTAGTTTACAGGGATTGGGAAACACCATATATTTT. Amino acid sequence: CASSLQGLGNTIYF. The full variable domain, in which reference TRBV19 and TRBJ1-3 provide the parts outside the CDR3, is DGGITQSPKYLFRKEGQNVTLSCEQNLNHDAMYWYRQDPGQGLRLIYYSQIVNDFQKGDIAEGYSVSREKKESFPLTVTSAQKNPTAFYLCASSLQGLGNTIYFGEGSWLTVV.

The chain joins TRBV28 to TRBJ1-4, with unresolved D. Deletions cut 4 bases from V and 5 bases from J, with 14 bases between. This CDR3 spans 15 amino acids. Germline loops: CDR1 MDHEN, CDR2 SYDVKM. The CDR3 spells CASSSPRTGNEKLFF. In DNA, the CDR3 is TGTGCCAGCAGTTCACCCCGGACTGGAAATGAAAAACTGTTTTTT.

The chain carries TRBV7-8 and TRBJ2-4, with TRBD2 matching over 11 bases. Germline CDR1 reads SGHVS; CDR2 reads FQNEAQ. The CDR3 extends over 17 amino acids. Unmatched junction bases numbered 8, after V lost 5 bases and J lost 2 bases. The CDR3 sequence: CASSLLSGGVPKNIQYF. DNA for the CDR3: TGTGCCAGCAGCCTCCTTAGCGGGGGGGTGCCCAAAAACATTCAGTACTTC.